This paragraph covers one T cell receptor beta chain sequence. Original handling: Nucleated cell counts were estimated from reference gene primer amplification. TCRdb keeps only in-frame clones here, not all; method: immunoSEQ multiplex PCR. D and trimming come from the DNA, and the V and J calls and clone size come from that table. The sample consists of 350,000 to 400,000 clones, around 89% of them appearing once. These data belong to a study of blood T cell repertoires in COVID-19. At the level of the study: The origin of the acute and convalescent COVID-19 samples was the United States, Italy and Spain.

V was cut by 5 bases and J by 4 bases, with 10 bases left in between. The V gene's germline CDR1 is KGHDR and CDR2 SFDVKD. The CDR3 loop spans 13 amino acids. Membership in each cohort depended on participant-reported clinical history. Specimen: PBMCs or T cells enriched from blood (not recorded which). The sequence came from a woman aged 25 to 39 with acute COVID-19. The rearrangement links TRBV24-1 to TRBJ1-1; D possibly corresponds to TRBD1 (5 bases). CDR3 in amino acids: CATSGKGVTEAFF. The CDR3 nucleotides are TGTGCCACCAGTGGGAAAGGGGTCACTGAAGCTTTCTTT.